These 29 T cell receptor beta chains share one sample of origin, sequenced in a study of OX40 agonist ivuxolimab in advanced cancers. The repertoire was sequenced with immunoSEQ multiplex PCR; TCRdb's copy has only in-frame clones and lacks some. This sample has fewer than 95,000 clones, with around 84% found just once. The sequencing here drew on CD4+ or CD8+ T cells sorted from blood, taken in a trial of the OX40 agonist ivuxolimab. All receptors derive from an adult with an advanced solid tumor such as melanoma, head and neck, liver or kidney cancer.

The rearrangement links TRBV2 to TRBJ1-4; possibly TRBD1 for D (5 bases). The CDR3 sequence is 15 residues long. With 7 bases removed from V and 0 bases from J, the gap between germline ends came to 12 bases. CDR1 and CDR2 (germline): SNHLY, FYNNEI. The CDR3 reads CASTGTRATNEKLFF. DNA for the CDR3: TGTGCCAGCACCGGGACCCGTGCAACTAATGAAAAACTGTTTTTT.

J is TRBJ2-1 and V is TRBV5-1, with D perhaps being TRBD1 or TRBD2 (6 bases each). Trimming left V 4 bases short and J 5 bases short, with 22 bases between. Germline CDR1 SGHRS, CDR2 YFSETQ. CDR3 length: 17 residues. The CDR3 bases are TGCGCCAGCAGCCCCTTACTCACTAGCAGGGGAAACAATGAGCAGTTCTTC. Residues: CASSPLLTSRGNNEQFF.

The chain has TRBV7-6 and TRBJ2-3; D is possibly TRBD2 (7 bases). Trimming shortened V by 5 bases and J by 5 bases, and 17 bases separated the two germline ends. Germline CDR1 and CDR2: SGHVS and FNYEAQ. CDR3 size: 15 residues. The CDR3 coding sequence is TGTGCCAGCAGCGATAGGGGGGGACCGGTAGATACGCAGTATTTT. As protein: CASSDRGGPVDTQYF.

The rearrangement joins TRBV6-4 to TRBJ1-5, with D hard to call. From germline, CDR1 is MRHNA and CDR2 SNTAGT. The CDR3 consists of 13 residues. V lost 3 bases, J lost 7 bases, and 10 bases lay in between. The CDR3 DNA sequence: TGTGCCAGCAGTGATAGCGAGGCCCAGCCCCAGCATTTT. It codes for CASSDSEAQPQHF.

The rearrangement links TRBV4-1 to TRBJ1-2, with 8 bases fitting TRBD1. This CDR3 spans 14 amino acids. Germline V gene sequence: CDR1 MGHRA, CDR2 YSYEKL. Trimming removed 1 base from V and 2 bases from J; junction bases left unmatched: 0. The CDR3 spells CASSQGDRNYGYTF. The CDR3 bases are TGCGCCAGCAGCCAAGGGGACAGGAACTATGGCTACACCTTC.

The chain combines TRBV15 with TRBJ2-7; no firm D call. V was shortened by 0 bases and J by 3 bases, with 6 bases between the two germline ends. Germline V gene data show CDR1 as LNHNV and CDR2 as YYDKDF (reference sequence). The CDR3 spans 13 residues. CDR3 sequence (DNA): TGTGCCACCAGCAGAGATCCCAGCTACGAGCAGTACTTC. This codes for CATSRDPSYEQYF.

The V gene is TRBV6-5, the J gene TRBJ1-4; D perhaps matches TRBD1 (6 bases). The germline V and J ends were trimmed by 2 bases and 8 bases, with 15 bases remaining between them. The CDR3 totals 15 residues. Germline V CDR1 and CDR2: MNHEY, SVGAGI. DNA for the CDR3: TGTGCCAGCAGTTACGGGAGGGGGGCCGGCGAAAAACTGTTTTTT. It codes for CASSYGRGAGEKLFF.

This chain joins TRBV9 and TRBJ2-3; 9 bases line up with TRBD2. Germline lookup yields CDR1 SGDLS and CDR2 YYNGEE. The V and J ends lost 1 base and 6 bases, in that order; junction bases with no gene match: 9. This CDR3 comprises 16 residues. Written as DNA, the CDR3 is TGTGCCAGCAGCGTACATGCGGGAGGGCCGGGGGATACGCAGTATTTT. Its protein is CASSVHAGGPGDTQYF.

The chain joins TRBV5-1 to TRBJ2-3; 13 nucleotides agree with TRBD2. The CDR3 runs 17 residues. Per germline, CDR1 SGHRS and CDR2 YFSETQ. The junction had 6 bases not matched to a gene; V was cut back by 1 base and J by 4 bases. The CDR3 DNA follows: TGCGCCAGCAGCTTGTTTAAGACTAGCGGGGGGTCAGATACGCAGTATTTT. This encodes CASSLFKTSGGSDTQYF.

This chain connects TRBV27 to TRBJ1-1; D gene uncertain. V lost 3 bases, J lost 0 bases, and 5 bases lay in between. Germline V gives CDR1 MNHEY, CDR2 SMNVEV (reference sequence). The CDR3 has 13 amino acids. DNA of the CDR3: TGTGCCAGCAGTTTGTCAATGAACACTGAAGCTTTCTTT. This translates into CASSLSMNTEAFF.

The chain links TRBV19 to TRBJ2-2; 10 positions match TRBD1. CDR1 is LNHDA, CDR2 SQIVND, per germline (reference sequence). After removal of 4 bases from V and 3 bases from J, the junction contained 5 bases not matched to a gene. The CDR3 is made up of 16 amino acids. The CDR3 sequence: CASSTRQGAYTGELFF. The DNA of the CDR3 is TGTGCCAGTAGTACAAGACAGGGGGCGTACACCGGGGAGCTGTTTTTT.

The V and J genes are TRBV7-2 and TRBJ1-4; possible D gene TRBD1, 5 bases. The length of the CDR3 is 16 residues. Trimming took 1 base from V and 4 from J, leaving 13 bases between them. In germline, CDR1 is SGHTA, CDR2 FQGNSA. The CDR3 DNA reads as TGTGCCAGCAGCTTAGACAGGCCACCTCTTAATGAAAAACTGTTTTTT. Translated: CASSLDRPPLNEKLFF.

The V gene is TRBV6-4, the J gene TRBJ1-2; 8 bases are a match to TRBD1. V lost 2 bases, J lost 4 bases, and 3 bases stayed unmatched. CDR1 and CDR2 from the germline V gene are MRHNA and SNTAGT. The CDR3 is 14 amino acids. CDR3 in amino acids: CASSDTGQGYGYTF. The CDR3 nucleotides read TGTGCCAGCAGTGACACCGGACAGGGCTATGGCTACACCTTC.

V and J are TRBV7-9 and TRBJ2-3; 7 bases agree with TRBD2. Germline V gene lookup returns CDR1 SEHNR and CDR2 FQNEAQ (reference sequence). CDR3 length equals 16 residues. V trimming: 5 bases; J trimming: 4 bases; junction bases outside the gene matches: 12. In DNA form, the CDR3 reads TGTGCCAGCAGCCACGCTAGCGGAGGAGGGGCAGATACGCAGTATTTT. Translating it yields CASSHASGGGADTQYF. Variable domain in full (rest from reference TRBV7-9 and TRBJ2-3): DTGVSQNPRHKITKRGQNVTFRCDPISEHNRLYWYRQTLGQGPEFLTYFQNEAQLEKSRLLSDRFSAERPKGSFSTLEIQRTEQGDSAMYLCASSHASGGGADTQYFGPGTRLTVL.

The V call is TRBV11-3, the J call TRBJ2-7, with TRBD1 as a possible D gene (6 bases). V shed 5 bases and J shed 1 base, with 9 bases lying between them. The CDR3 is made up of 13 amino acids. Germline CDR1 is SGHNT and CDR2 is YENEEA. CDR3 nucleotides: TGTGCCAGCAGCCTAGGGGGTTCCTACGAGCAGTACGTC. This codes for CASSLGGSYEQYV.

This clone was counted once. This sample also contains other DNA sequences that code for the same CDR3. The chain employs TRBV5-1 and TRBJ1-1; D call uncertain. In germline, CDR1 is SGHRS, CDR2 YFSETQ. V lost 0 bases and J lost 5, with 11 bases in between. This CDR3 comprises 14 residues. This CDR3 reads CASSLVGGHTEAFF. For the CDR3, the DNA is TGCGCCAGCAGCTTGGTCGGCGGCCATACTGAAGCTTTCTTT.

In nucleotides, the CDR3 is TGTGCCAGCAGTTACTCGAGTTCGGCCGGGGAGCTGTTTTTT. Translating gives CASSYSSSAGELFF. The genes are TRBV6-5 and TRBJ2-2, with D uncertain. Between the trimmed V and J ends, which lost 0 bases and 6 bases, there was a span of 8 bases. Germline CDR1 MNHEY, CDR2 SVGAGI. The CDR3 contains 14 residues.

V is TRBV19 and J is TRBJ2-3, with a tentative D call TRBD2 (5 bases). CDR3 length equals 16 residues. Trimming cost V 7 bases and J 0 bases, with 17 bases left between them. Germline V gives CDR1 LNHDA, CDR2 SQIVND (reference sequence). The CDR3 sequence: CASTPRELASTDTQYF. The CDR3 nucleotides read TGTGCCAGTACCCCCCGGGAATTAGCTAGCACAGATACGCAGTATTTT. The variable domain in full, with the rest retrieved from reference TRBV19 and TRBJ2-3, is DGGITQSPKYLFRKEGQNVTLSCEQNLNHDAMYWYRQDPGQGLRLIYYSQIVNDFQKGDIAEGYSVSREKKESFPLTVTSAQKNPTAFYLCASTPRELASTDTQYFGPGTRLTVL.

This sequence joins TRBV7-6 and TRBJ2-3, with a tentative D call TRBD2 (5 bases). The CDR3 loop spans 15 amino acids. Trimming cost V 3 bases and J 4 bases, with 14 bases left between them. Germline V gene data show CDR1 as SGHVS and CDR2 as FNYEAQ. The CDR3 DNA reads TGTGCCAGCAGCTTTGGAGGTCTCGGGGCAGATACGCAGTATTTT. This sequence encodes CASSFGGLGADTQYF.

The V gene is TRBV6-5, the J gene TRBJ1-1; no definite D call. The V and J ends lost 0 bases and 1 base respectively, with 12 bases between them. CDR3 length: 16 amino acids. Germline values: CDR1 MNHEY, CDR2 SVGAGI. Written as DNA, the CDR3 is TGTGCCAGCAGTTACTCTTCTATAGAGAGGAACACTGAAGCTTTCTTT. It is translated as CASSYSSIERNTEAFF.

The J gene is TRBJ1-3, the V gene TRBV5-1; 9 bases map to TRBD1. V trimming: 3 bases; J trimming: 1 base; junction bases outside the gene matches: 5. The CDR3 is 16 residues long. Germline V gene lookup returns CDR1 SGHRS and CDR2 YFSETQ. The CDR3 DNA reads TGCGCCAGCAGCTCCTCCGGGACAGGGTCTGGAAACACCATATATTTT. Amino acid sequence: CASSSSGTGSGNTIYF.

The CDR3 loop is CASSLWGETEAFF. The CDR3 bases are TGTGCCAGCAGCTTGTGGGGGGAGACTGAAGCTTTCTTT. The gene calls are TRBV7-9 and TRBJ1-1; a weak D match, TRBD1 (5 bases). V was clipped by 3 bases and J by 5 bases, with 10 bases between them. The CDR3 length is 13 residues. Germline CDR1 reads SEHNR; CDR2 reads FQNEAQ (reference sequence). Using reference TRBV7-9 and TRBJ1-1 for the parts outside the CDR3, the full variable domain is DTGVSQNPRHKITKRGQNVTFRCDPISEHNRLYWYRQTLGQGPEFLTYFQNEAQLEKSRLLSDRFSAERPKGSFSTLEIQRTEQGDSAMYLCASSLWGETEAFFGQGTRLTVV.

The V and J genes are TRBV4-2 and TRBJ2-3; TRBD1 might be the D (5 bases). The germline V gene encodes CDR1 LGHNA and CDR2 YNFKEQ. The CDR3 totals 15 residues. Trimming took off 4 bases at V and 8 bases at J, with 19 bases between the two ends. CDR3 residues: CASSPTDGLQGTQYF. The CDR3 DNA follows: TGTGCCAGCAGCCCCACCGACGGGCTTCAGGGTACGCAGTATTTT.

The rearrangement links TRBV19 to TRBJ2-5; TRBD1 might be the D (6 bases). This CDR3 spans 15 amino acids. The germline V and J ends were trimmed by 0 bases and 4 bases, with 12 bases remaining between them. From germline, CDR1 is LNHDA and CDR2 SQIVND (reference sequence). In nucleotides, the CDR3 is TGTGCCAGTAGTATAGAGTGGGGGCGCAGAGAGACCCAGTACTTC. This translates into CASSIEWGRRETQYF.

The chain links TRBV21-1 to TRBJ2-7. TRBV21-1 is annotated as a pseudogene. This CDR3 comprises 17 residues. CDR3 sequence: CASSIKEGERLSDEQYV. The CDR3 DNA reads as TGTGCCAGCAGTATTAAGGAGGGGGAAAGGCTCTCCGACGAGCAGTACGTC.

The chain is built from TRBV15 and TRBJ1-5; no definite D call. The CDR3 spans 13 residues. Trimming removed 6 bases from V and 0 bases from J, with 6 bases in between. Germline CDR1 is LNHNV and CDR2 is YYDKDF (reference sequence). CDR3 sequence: CATSVVSNQPQHF. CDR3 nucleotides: TGTGCCACCAGTGTAGTTAGCAATCAGCCCCAGCATTTT.

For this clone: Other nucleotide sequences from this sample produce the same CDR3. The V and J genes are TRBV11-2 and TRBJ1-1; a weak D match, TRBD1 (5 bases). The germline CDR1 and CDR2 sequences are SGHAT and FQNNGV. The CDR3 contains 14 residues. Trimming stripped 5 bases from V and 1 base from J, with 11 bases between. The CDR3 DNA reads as TGTGCCAGCAGCCTCGGGGGGGGGAACACTGAAGCTTTCTTT. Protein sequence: CASSLGGGNTEAFF.

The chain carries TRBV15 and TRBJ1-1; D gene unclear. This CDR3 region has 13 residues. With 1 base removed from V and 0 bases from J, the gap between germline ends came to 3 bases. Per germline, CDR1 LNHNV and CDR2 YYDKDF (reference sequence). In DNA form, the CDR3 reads TGTGCCACCAGCAGAGCGGTGAACACTGAAGCTTTCTTT. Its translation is CATSRAVNTEAFF.

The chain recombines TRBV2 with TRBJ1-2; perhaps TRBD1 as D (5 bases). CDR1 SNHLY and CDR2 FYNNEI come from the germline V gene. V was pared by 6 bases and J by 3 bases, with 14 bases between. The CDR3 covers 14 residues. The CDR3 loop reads CASRETENHYGYTF. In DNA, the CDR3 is TGTGCCAGCAGGGAGACAGAAAACCACTATGGCTACACCTTC.